The rows below give T cell receptor beta chains drawn from one sample of a study of T cells in Graves' hyperthyroidism and ophthalmopathy. TCRdb used MiXCR to reprocess the multiplex PCR reads, holding one entry per CDR3 protein. This sample has hundreds of thousands of distinct CDR3 sequences; about 45% occur once, and the top ten carry less than 9%. Sequenced: peripheral blood or thyroid tissue (not recorded which). Receptor source: an adult man with Graves' disease, either hyperthyroidism or ophthalmopathy (not recorded which). The CDR3 runs from the conserved cysteine through the conserved F or W. Each record gives: V gene, J gene, D gene, clone size, CDR3 DNA, CDR3 protein. D genes are given only for firm matches. Rows give clone size only sometimes, using once, few, many, or a class for an expanded clone.

V gene: TRBV3-1
J gene: TRBJ2-7
D gene: .
clone size: .
CDR3 DNA: TGTGCCAGCAGCCAAGGGGCAGTCACATCCTACGAGCAGTACTTC
CDR3 protein: CASSQGAVTSYEQYF

V gene: TRBV7-2
J gene: TRBJ1-4
D gene: TRBD1
clone size: .
CDR3 DNA: TGTGCCAGCAGCGACCGGGACAGGATAGCGGCTAATGAAAAACTGTTTTTT
CDR3 protein: CASSDRDRIAANEKLFF

V gene: TRBV7-9
J gene: TRBJ1-2
D gene: .
clone size: .
CDR3 DNA: TGTGCCAGCAGCTTAATCGCAGGGAACTATGGCTACACCTTC
CDR3 protein: CASSLIAGNYGYTF

V gene: TRBV20-1
J gene: TRBJ1-6
D gene: .
clone size: .
CDR3 DNA: TGCAGTGCTAGAGATCGGTTGGCTCTTTATAATTCACCCCTCCACTTT
CDR3 protein: CSARDRLALYNSPLHF

V gene: TRBV15
J gene: TRBJ1-5
D gene: .
clone size: many
CDR3 DNA: TGTGCCTCCGCGTTGGAAAGGGGCTTCAGCAATCAGCCCCAGCATTTT
CDR3 protein: CASALERGFSNQPQHF

V gene: TRBV10-3
J gene: TRBJ1-5
D gene: .
clone size: few
CDR3 DNA: TGTGCCATCAGTGATGTGGCCGGCAATCAGCCCCAGCATTTT
CDR3 protein: CAISDVAGNQPQHF

V gene: TRBV7-2
J gene: TRBJ2-5
D gene: TRBD2
clone size: .
CDR3 DNA: TGTGCCAGCAGCTTGACTAGCGGGTTCGGCGAGACCCAGTACTTC
CDR3 protein: CASSLTSGFGETQYF

V gene: TRBV6-6
J gene: TRBJ1-2
D gene: TRBD1
clone size: few
CDR3 DNA: TGTGCCAGCGTTGGACAGGGGTACTATGGCTACACCTTC
CDR3 protein: CASVGQGYYGYTF

V gene: TRBV12-3/TRBV12-4
J gene: TRBJ1-4
D gene: TRBD1
clone size: few
CDR3 DNA: TGTGCCAGCAGTCGATCCGGGACAGGGGGCGAAAAACTGTTTTTT
CDR3 protein: CASSRSGTGGEKLFF

V gene: TRBV25-1
J gene: TRBJ1-5
D gene: .
clone size: .
CDR3 DNA: TGTGCCAGCAATACCAGACCACGTCAGCCCCAGCATTTT
CDR3 protein: CASNTRPRQPQHF

V gene: TRBV4-1
J gene: TRBJ2-7
D gene: .
clone size: .
CDR3 DNA: TGCGCCAGCAGCCAAGGACTCGAGAGCTCCTACGAGCAGTACTTC
CDR3 protein: CASSQGLESSYEQYF

V gene: TRBV14
J gene: TRBJ2-2
D gene: .
clone size: few
CDR3 DNA: TGCGCCAGCAGCTCCCCAGGACGGGAGACGGGCACCGGGGAGCTGTTTTTT
CDR3 protein: CASSSPGRETGTGELFF

V gene: TRBV7-3
J gene: TRBJ1-1
D gene: .
clone size: .
CDR3 DNA: TGCGCCAGCAGCCAAAGGGTCGGCCAGGCTGAAGCTTTCTTT
CDR3 protein: CASSQRVGQAEAFF

V gene: TRBV5-4
J gene: TRBJ1-1
D gene: .
clone size: .
CDR3 DNA: .
CDR3 protein: CASSFYICSAGGNTEAFF

V gene: TRBV7-2
J gene: TRBJ2-7
D gene: .
clone size: few
CDR3 DNA: TGTGCCAGCAGCTTAGGGCCCCTACAGACAGTTGCCTACGAGCAGTACTTC
CDR3 protein: CASSLGPLQTVAYEQYF

V gene: TRBV2
J gene: TRBJ1-6
D gene: TRBD1
clone size: .
CDR3 DNA: TGTGCCACTCGACCAGGACAGGGGGCCTATTCACCCCTCCACTTT
CDR3 protein: CATRPGQGAYSPLHF

V gene: TRBV12-3/TRBV12-4
J gene: TRBJ2-7
D gene: TRBD1
clone size: few
CDR3 DNA: TGTGCCAGCAGGGGACAGGCGGGCGGGTACGAGCAGTACTTC
CDR3 protein: CASRGQAGGYEQYF

V gene: TRBV5-1
J gene: TRBJ1-2
D gene: .
clone size: .
CDR3 DNA: TGCGCCAGCAGCTTCTCAGGGGCTAGCTATGGCTACACCTTC
CDR3 protein: CASSFSGASYGYTF

V gene: TRBV19
J gene: TRBJ1-5
D gene: TRBD1
clone size: .
CDR3 DNA: TGTGCCACCTGGGACAGGGGAGGCCAGCCCCAGCATTTT
CDR3 protein: CATWDRGGQPQHF

V gene: TRBV9
J gene: TRBJ1-1
D gene: .
clone size: .
CDR3 DNA: TGTGCCAGCAGCGAGCCAGGGAACACTGAAGCTTTCTTT
CDR3 protein: CASSEPGNTEAFF

V gene: TRBV19
J gene: TRBJ1-5
D gene: .
clone size: .
CDR3 DNA: TGTGCCTGGAGTAGGGCGACTGAGGAGCCCCAGCATTTT
CDR3 protein: CAWSRATEEPQHF

V gene: TRBV16
J gene: TRBJ2-7
D gene: .
clone size: .
CDR3 DNA: TGTGCCAGCAGCACAATAGTGTACGAGCAGTACTTC
CDR3 protein: CASSTIVYEQYF

V gene: TRBV12-3/TRBV12-4
J gene: TRBJ1-1
D gene: TRBD1
clone size: .
CDR3 DNA: TGTGCCAGCAGCCCTTTAACGGGACAGTGGACTGAAGCTTTCTTT
CDR3 protein: CASSPLTGQWTEAFF

V gene: TRBV7-9
J gene: TRBJ2-5
D gene: .
clone size: many
CDR3 DNA: TGTGCCAGCAGATCAGAGTACGCCCAGTACTTC
CDR3 protein: CASRSEYAQYF

V gene: TRBV20-1
J gene: TRBJ1-4
D gene: .
clone size: many
CDR3 DNA: TGCAGTGCTGCGGGACGAGACAAACTGTTTTTT
CDR3 protein: CSAAGRDKLFF

V gene: TRBV7-8
J gene: TRBJ1-2
D gene: .
clone size: many
CDR3 DNA: TGTGCCAGCAGCAATGCCGGGGGCATGTACTATGGCTACACCTTC
CDR3 protein: CASSNAGGMYYGYTF

V gene: TRBV12-3/TRBV12-4
J gene: TRBJ1-1
D gene: TRBD1
clone size: .
CDR3 DNA: TGTGCCAGCAGCCGGGACAGGGTACGTTTTTTT
CDR3 protein: CASSRDRVRFF

V gene: TRBV2
J gene: TRBJ1-4
D gene: .
clone size: .
CDR3 DNA: TGTGCCAGCAGGAGCGATGCAACTAATGAAAAACTGTTTTTT
CDR3 protein: CASRSDATNEKLFF

V gene: TRBV19
J gene: TRBJ1-5
D gene: TRBD1
clone size: few
CDR3 DNA: TGTGCCAGTAGTAGGGGGACAGGGGGCGGTCAGCCCCAGCATTTT
CDR3 protein: CASSRGTGGGQPQHF

V gene: TRBV2
J gene: TRBJ1-1
D gene: .
clone size: many
CDR3 DNA: TGTGCCAGCAGTGAAGCCGGGGAAGCTTTCTTT
CDR3 protein: CASSEAGEAFF

V gene: TRBV25-1
J gene: TRBJ1-1
D gene: .
clone size: .
CDR3 DNA: TGTGCCAGCACCTTGGGGGCAGGGTTCACTGAAGCTTTCTTT
CDR3 protein: CASTLGAGFTEAFF

V gene: TRBV20-1
J gene: TRBJ2-7
D gene: TRBD2
clone size: .
CDR3 DNA: TGCAGTGCTAGAGATCGTCTGGGCGGGAGCTCCTACGAGCGGTACTTC
CDR3 protein: CSARDRLGGSSYERYF

V gene: TRBV7-2
J gene: TRBJ1-6
D gene: .
clone size: .
CDR3 DNA: TGTGCCAGCAGCACCCCCCGGGGTGATAATTCACCCCTCCACTTT
CDR3 protein: CASSTPRGDNSPLHF

V gene: TRBV9
J gene: TRBJ2-2
D gene: .
clone size: .
CDR3 DNA: TGTGCCAGCAGCGTAGGGCAGGGTTACGGCACCGGGGAGCTGTTTTTT
CDR3 protein: CASSVGQGYGTGELFF

V gene: TRBV11-2
J gene: TRBJ1-1
D gene: .
clone size: .
CDR3 DNA: TGTGCCAGCAGCTTAAGGACGGACAACACTGAAGCTTTCTTT
CDR3 protein: CASSLRTDNTEAFF

V gene: TRBV29-1
J gene: TRBJ1-2
D gene: TRBD1
clone size: many
CDR3 DNA: TGCAGCGTGGCCAGGGGGCGGGGGTCTGGCTACACCTTC
CDR3 protein: CSVARGRGSGYTF

V gene: TRBV29-1
J gene: TRBJ2-2
D gene: .
clone size: many
CDR3 DNA: TGCAGCGCAGGGAACACCGGGGAGCTGTTTTTT
CDR3 protein: CSAGNTGELFF

V gene: TRBV5-1
J gene: TRBJ1-4
D gene: TRBD1
clone size: .
CDR3 DNA: TGTGCCAGCAGCTTGCCCGACAGGGTAGCCCCTGTTGAAAAACTGTTTTTT
CDR3 protein: CASSLPDRVAPVEKLFF

V gene: TRBV10-3
J gene: TRBJ1-2
D gene: TRBD1
clone size: many
CDR3 DNA: TGTGCCATCAGTGAGTCAGAATGGGTGGGACAGGCCGGCGGCTATGGCTACACCTTC
CDR3 protein: CAISESEWVGQAGGYGYTF

V gene: TRBV14
J gene: TRBJ1-5
D gene: TRBD1
clone size: .
CDR3 DNA: TGTGCCAGCAGCCAAGAAATCACAGGGGGCTTTATCAATCAGCCCCAGCATTTT
CDR3 protein: CASSQEITGGFINQPQHF

V gene: TRBV29-1
J gene: TRBJ1-5
D gene: .
clone size: .
CDR3 DNA: TGCAGCCCTCCGGGGGACAGCAATCAGCCCCAGCATTTT
CDR3 protein: CSPPGDSNQPQHF

V gene: TRBV15
J gene: TRBJ2-6
D gene: .
clone size: .
CDR3 DNA: TGTGCCACCAGCAGAGTGACAGGAACCAACGTCCTGACTTTC
CDR3 protein: CATSRVTGTNVLTF

V gene: TRBV15
J gene: TRBJ2-7
D gene: TRBD2
clone size: .
CDR3 DNA: TGTGCCACCAGCAGGGCGGGACTAGCGGGAGGGCCATACGAGCAGTACTTC
CDR3 protein: CATSRAGLAGGPYEQYF

V gene: TRBV2
J gene: TRBJ1-6
D gene: .
clone size: .
CDR3 DNA: TGTGCCAGCACCGACGCGCTTTATAATTCACCCCTCCACTTT
CDR3 protein: CASTDALYNSPLHF

V gene: TRBV2
J gene: TRBJ1-4
D gene: .
clone size: many
CDR3 DNA: TGTGCCAGCAGTGAAGGGGCAGTCCAAAAACTGTTTTTT
CDR3 protein: CASSEGAVQKLFF

V gene: TRBV3-1
J gene: TRBJ2-7
D gene: TRBD1
clone size: .
CDR3 DNA: TGTGCCAGCCAGCCTCTTCAGGGGGCTCGCTACGAGCAGTACTTC
CDR3 protein: CASQPLQGARYEQYF

V gene: TRBV29-1
J gene: TRBJ1-2
D gene: TRBD1
clone size: many
CDR3 DNA: TGCAGCGGACAGGGCGGTGAGGATGGCTACACCTTC
CDR3 protein: CSGQGGEDGYTF

V gene: TRBV7-8
J gene: TRBJ2-7
D gene: TRBD1
clone size: .
CDR3 DNA: TGTGCCAGCAGCTTCCGGGACAGACCTCCCTACGAGCAGTACTTC
CDR3 protein: CASSFRDRPPYEQYF

V gene: TRBV15
J gene: TRBJ1-2
D gene: .
clone size: many
CDR3 DNA: TGTGCCACCAGCAGAGATTTTCTAGATGGGGTTCACTATGGCTACACCTTC
CDR3 protein: CATSRDFLDGVHYGYTF

V gene: TRBV24-1
J gene: TRBJ1-2
D gene: TRBD1
clone size: .
CDR3 DNA: TGTGCCACCAGTGACGGACAGGGCTCTAGGGGCTACACCTTC
CDR3 protein: CATSDGQGSRGYTF

V gene: TRBV5-8
J gene: TRBJ1-6
D gene: TRBD1
clone size: many
CDR3 DNA: TGTGCCAGCAGCCCAGCACAGGGGAGTAATTCACCCCTCCACTTT
CDR3 protein: CASSPAQGSNSPLHF